The sequence of this T cell receptor beta chain was determined in a study of blood T cell repertoires in COVID-19. The overall study: Samples of COVID-19 (acute and convalescent) were obtained from the United States, Italy and Spain. Nucleic acid was either cDNA or gDNA, and it came from T cells, B-cell-depleted T cells, or PBMCs.

Original handling: Reference gene primer amplification yielded estimated nucleated cell counts. Profiling relied on immunoSEQ multiplex PCR, and the TCRdb table lists in-frame clones only, not all of them. V, J and clone size were drawn from that table, and D and trimming were deduced from the DNA. The data show roughly 73,000 clones, around 75% seen once. The origin of this receptor is a man aged 65-85 years with acute or convalescent COVID-19. The specimen was peripheral blood.

CDR3 sequence: CASIASYQETQYF. CDR3 nucleotide sequence: TGTGCCAGCATCGCTAGCTATCAAGAGACCCAGTACTTC. V usage is TRBV18 and J usage is TRBJ2-5; tentative D call: TRBD2 (5 bases). CDR1 and CDR2 from the germline V gene are KGHSH and LQKENI. CDR3 size: 13 residues. Trimming took off 8 bases at V and 2 bases at J, with 12 bases between the two ends. Supplemented by reference TRBV18 and TRBJ2-5, the full variable domain reads NAGVMQNPRHLVRRRGQEARLRCSPMKGHSHVYWYRQLPEEGLKFMVYLQKENIIDESGMPKERFSAEFPKEGPSILRIQQVVRGDSAAYFCASIASYQETQYFGPGTRLLVL.